The 19 T cell receptor beta chains below were found in one sample sequenced in a study of technical replicates of blood from a few donors. Here immunoSEQ multiplex PCR was the method, and the copy in TCRdb shows in-frame clones only, minus some. The data show about 80,000 clones, nearly 98% seen once. Sequencing used T cells isolated from PBMCs. The receptors were gathered from a human donor in good health.

CDR3 DNA: TGTGCCAGCAGCTTAACAGGGGGCCTTCAGCCCCAGCATTTT. Protein: CASSLTGGLQPQHF. The chain uses TRBV7-8 and TRBJ1-5, with 9 positions matching TRBD1. The CDR3 spans 14 residues. The J segment lost 6 bases and the V segment lost 2 bases, leaving 2 bases of the junction unmatched. In germline, CDR1 is SGHVS, CDR2 FQNEAQ.

The V and J genes are TRBV19 and TRBJ1-1; a possible D gene is TRBD1 (5 bases). With 7 bases removed from V and 5 bases from J, the gap between germline ends came to 8 bases. The V gene's germline CDR1 is LNHDA and CDR2 SQIVND (reference sequence). CDR3 length: 11 amino acids. Written as DNA, the CDR3 is TGTGCCAGTATGCAGGGTACTGAAGCTTTCTTT. This sequence encodes CASMQGTEAFF.

The rearrangement links TRBV6-1 to TRBJ2-5; D is unresolved. Looked up from germline, CDR1 is MNHNS and CDR2 is SASEGT. The CDR3 has 14 residues. The ends were cut back, 7 bases at V and 3 bases at J, with 15 bases in the middle. CDR3 residues: CASTVTPDKETQYF. CDR3 sequence (DNA): TGTGCCAGCACCGTGACTCCGGATAAAGAGACCCAGTACTTC.

This clone has a single count. V usage is TRBV30 and J usage is TRBJ1-2, with D possibly matching TRBD1 (5 bases). Germline V gene sequence: CDR1 GTSNPN, CDR2 SVGIG (reference sequence). V shed 5 bases and J shed 4 bases, with 14 bases lying between them. The CDR3 contains 13 residues. DNA for the CDR3: TGTGCCTGGGGAACCGGAGGGGTCTATGGCTACACCTTC. Translated: CAWGTGGVYGYTF.

The chain combines TRBV10-1 with TRBJ1-3, with 7 bases that match TRBD1. With V trimmed by 5 bases and J by 3 bases, 4 bases remained unmatched. The CDR3 consists of 14 residues. The germline V gene has CDR1 WNHNN and CDR2 SYGVQD (reference sequence). This chain's CDR3 is CASSNDRVGNTIYF. The CDR3 nucleotides read TGCGCCAGCAGTAACGACAGGGTTGGAAACACCATATATTTT.

CDR3 amino acids: CASSRDPGDEQYF. The CDR3 DNA sequence: TGTGCCAGCTCACGAGACCCGGGTGACGAGCAGTACTTC. The chain links TRBV18 to TRBJ2-7; no firm D call. Germline CDR1 and CDR2: KGHSH and LQKENI. This CDR3 has 13 amino acids. V shed 4 bases and J shed 5 bases, with 12 bases lying between them.

The chain couples TRBV7-6 to TRBJ1-1; D is perhaps TRBD1 (5 bases). The germline CDR1 and CDR2 sequences are SGHVS and FNYEAQ. Trimming stripped 0 bases from V and 10 bases from J, with 18 bases between. The CDR3 loop spans 15 amino acids. CDR3 DNA: TGTGCCAGCAGCTTAGCGGGGACTCGCCAAACCCGAGCTTTCTTT. Protein sequence: CASSLAGTRQTRAFF.

The chain uses TRBV9 and TRBJ1-4; maybe TRBD1 (5 bases). Germline V gene data show CDR1 as SGDLS and CDR2 as YYNGEE. The V gene lost 3 bases and the J gene lost 0 bases, with 12 bases spanning the gap. There are 16 residues in the CDR3. The CDR3 region is CASSAVGEATNEKLFF. The CDR3 nucleotides are TGTGCCAGCAGCGCCGTGGGGGAGGCAACTAATGAAAAACTGTTTTTT.

This sequence joins TRBV18 and TRBJ2-3; a possible D gene is TRBD1 (6 bases). Germline assignment: CDR1 KGHSH and CDR2 LQKENI. The CDR3 has 14 amino acids. V was clipped by 1 base and J by 5 bases, with 10 bases between them. The chain's CDR3 is CASSPRDTKDTQYF. The CDR3 nucleotides read TGTGCCAGCTCACCACGGGACACCAAAGATACGCAGTATTTT.

This rearrangement joins TRBV19 to TRBJ1-6; D not resolved. Germline V lookup: CDR1 LNHDA, CDR2 SQIVND (reference sequence). This CDR3 is 15 amino acids long. With 7 bases removed from V and 6 bases from J, the gap between germline ends came to 16 bases. The chain's CDR3 is CASNEDFGSNSPLHF. The CDR3 nucleotides are TGTGCCAGTAACGAGGATTTCGGTTCTAATTCACCCCTCCACTTT.

The rearrangement uses TRBV19 and TRBJ1-2, with a tentative D call TRBD1 (5 bases). V lost 7 bases and J 2 bases, leaving 14 bases between the germline ends. Germline V gene sequence: CDR1 LNHDA, CDR2 SQIVND (reference sequence). CDR3 length: 14 residues. The CDR3 spells CASKVLGQNYGYTF. As DNA, the CDR3 is TGTGCCAGTAAGGTCTTGGGGCAGAACTATGGCTACACCTTC.

The rearrangement links TRBV18 to TRBJ2-3, with D perhaps matching TRBD1 (5 bases). V lost 6 bases and J lost 0, with 10 bases in between. The CDR3 contains 14 residues. Germline CDR1 KGHSH, CDR2 LQKENI. DNA for the CDR3: TGTGCCAGCTCGCGTGGGGCCAGCACAGATACGCAGTATTTT. Its translation is CASSRGASTDTQYF.

The J gene is TRBJ1-1, the V gene TRBV18, with D tentatively TRBD1 (5 bases). This CDR3 region has 12 residues. Germline CDR1 and CDR2: KGHSH and LQKENI. V lost 5 bases to trimming and J lost 1 base, with 5 bases between them. The CDR3 loop reads CASSDRNTEAFF. CDR3 DNA sequence: TGTGCCAGCTCAGACAGGAACACTGAAGCTTTCTTT.

The rearrangement uses TRBV9 and TRBJ1-2; maybe TRBD1 (5 bases). The CDR3 runs 17 residues. V dropped 0 bases and J dropped 8 bases, with 23 bases sitting between them. Looked up from germline, CDR1 is SGDLS and CDR2 is YYNGEE. CDR3 in DNA: TGTGCCAGCAGCGTAGCGGGGGACGCCGGGAATAGAGACGGCTACACCTTC. Its protein is CASSVAGDAGNRDGYTF.

The chain joins TRBV28 to TRBJ2-4, with D unclear. The CDR3 totals 14 residues. Trimming shortened V by 1 base and J by 8 bases, and 12 bases separated the two germline ends. Germline V gene lookup returns CDR1 MDHEN and CDR2 SYDVKM. CDR3 residues: CASSLFESRYIQYF. CDR3 DNA sequence: TGTGCCAGCAGTTTATTTGAGAGTCGCTACATTCAGTACTTC.

V usage is TRBV30 and J usage is TRBJ1-2; D unclear. Germline CDR1 reads GTSNPN; CDR2 reads SVGIG (reference sequence). Trimming cost V 3 bases and J 8 bases, with 16 bases left between them. The CDR3 spans 13 residues. CDR3 sequence: CAWSETRGQGYTF. As DNA, the CDR3 is TGTGCCTGGAGCGAGACTCGCGGCCAAGGCTACACCTTC.

The chain recombines TRBV11-2 with TRBJ2-7; the match to TRBD1 covers 9 bases. CDR3 length equals 14 residues. The V gene end was trimmed by 4 bases and the J gene end by 6 bases; junction bases not matched to a gene: 7. CDR1 is SGHAT and CDR2 is FQNNGV in the germline V gene. This CDR3 is CASSYWEQGAEQYF. The CDR3 nucleotides are TGTGCCAGCAGCTATTGGGAACAGGGGGCCGAGCAGTACTTC.

This rearrangement joins TRBV6-1 to TRBJ1-1, with TRBD1 matching 9 bases. CDR1 and CDR2 from the germline V gene are MNHNS and SASEGT. The CDR3 length is 16 residues. V was pared by 3 bases and J by 11 bases, with 16 bases of the junction left unmatched. The chain's CDR3 is CASSDMIGGTGYGAFF. The DNA for the CDR3 is TGTGCCAGCAGTGATATGATTGGTGGGACAGGGTATGGGGCTTTCTTT.

The genes are TRBV5-8 and TRBJ2-7; D might be TRBD1 (5 bases). Germline CDR1 reads SGHTS; CDR2 reads YDEGEE. The CDR3 is 14 residues long. Trimming took off 4 bases at V and 4 bases at J, with 15 bases between the two ends. The CDR3 sequence: CASSQGDKGYEQYF. The CDR3 DNA reads TGTGCCAGCAGCCAGGGCGACAAAGGGTACGAGCAGTACTTC.